Presented here are 19 T cell receptor beta chains from one specimen sequenced in a study of memory CD4+ T cells and cytomegalovirus serostatus. Method: immunoSEQ multiplex PCR; TCRdb's copy keeps in-frame clones and lacks some. The sample contains over 65,000 clones, roughly 78% of which appear only once. Single viable CD3+CD4+CD8-CD45RO+ cells were sorted as the memory CD4+ T cells. The sequenced sample consisted of memory CD4+ T cells from blood. The receptors here all came from an adult in good health and CMV-seropositive.

The chain carries TRBV5-1 and TRBJ1-1, with D hard to call. The V end was cut by 0 bases, the J end by 4 bases, with 7 bases between. Germline CDR1 reads SGHRS; CDR2 reads YFSETQ. The CDR3 totals 13 residues. The DNA for the CDR3 is TGCGCCAGCAGCTTGGTTGCGGGCACTGAAGCTTTCTTT. It codes for CASSLVAGTEAFF.

This clone was detected once. This chain joins TRBV28 and TRBJ1-6, with D hard to call. V was trimmed by 5 bases and J by 2 bases, leaving 13 bases between them. This CDR3 spans 16 amino acids. Germline V lookup: CDR1 MDHEN, CDR2 SYDVKM. CDR3 sequence reads: CASSQLQATYNSPLHF. CDR3 nucleotides: TGTGCCAGCAGTCAACTCCAAGCCACCTATAATTCACCCCTCCACTTT.

This clone was observed a handful of times. The chain carries TRBV4-2 and TRBJ1-6; D possibly corresponds to TRBD1 (5 bases). The CDR3 runs to 14 residues. The germline V and J ends were trimmed by 3 bases and 10 bases, with 13 bases remaining between them. Germline CDR1 LGHNA, CDR2 YNFKEQ. CDR3 region: CASSQFTGTSPLHF. CDR3 coding DNA: TGTGCCAGCAGCCAGTTCACAGGTACCTCACCCCTCCACTTT.

This chain connects TRBV7-7 to TRBJ2-2, with D perhaps matching TRBD1 (5 bases). Deletions cut 2 bases from V and 3 bases from J, with 10 bases between. The CDR3 runs to 15 residues. CDR1 is SSHAT, CDR2 FNYEAQ, per germline (reference sequence). The DNA for the CDR3 is TGTGCCAGCAGCTTATCCAGGGCCGACACCGGGGAGCTGTTTTTT. This codes for CASSLSRADTGELFF.

Only one count was recorded for this clone. V and J are TRBV28 and TRBJ2-1, with D tentatively TRBD1 or TRBD2 (5 bases each). The CDR3 runs 15 residues. Trimming cost V 7 bases and J 10 bases, with 23 bases left between them. CDR1 MDHEN and CDR2 SYDVKM come from the germline V gene. The CDR3 region has the DNA TGTGCCAGCACCCTCCCCCGGGGCGTTAAGGGGGAGCAGTTCTTC. Amino acids: CASTLPRGVKGEQFF.

The chain has TRBV6-6 and TRBJ1-5; 7 bases align to TRBD1. The CDR3 is made up of 14 amino acids. V trimming: 8 bases; J trimming: 6 bases; junction bases outside the gene matches: 10. In germline, CDR1 is MNHNY, CDR2 SVGAGI (reference sequence). In DNA form, the CDR3 reads TGTGCCAGCCGCCCCGGACAGGTTAGTCAGCCCCAGCATTTT. Residues: CASRPGQVSQPQHF.

The CDR3 coding sequence is TGCGCCAGCAGCTTGACGGTCACGGCGGGAGGTCGAGGAACCGGGGAGCTGTTTTTT. It codes for CASSLTVTAGGRGTGELFF. The rearrangement uses TRBV5-1 and TRBJ2-2, with 8 bases lining up with TRBD2. Unmatched junction bases numbered 16, after V lost 1 base and J lost 5 bases. The germline CDR1 and CDR2 sequences are SGHRS and YFSETQ. The CDR3 totals 19 residues.

The V and J genes are TRBV13 and TRBJ2-1; 11 positions agree with TRBD2. With 5 bases clipped from V and 7 bases from J, the junction kept 10 bases outside the gene matches. CDR3 length: 16 residues. Germline V gene lookup returns CDR1 PRHDT and CDR2 FYEKMQ (reference sequence). The CDR3 DNA is TGTGCCAGCAGCCTACGCCGACTAGCGGGAATGAATGAGCAGTTCTTC. Residues: CASSLRRLAGMNEQFF.

This rearrangement joins TRBV4-1 to TRBJ2-4; D is uncertain. Trimming took 4 bases from V and 10 from J, leaving 14 bases between them. The V gene's germline CDR1 is MGHRA and CDR2 YSYEKL. This CDR3 has 13 residues. The CDR3 DNA is TGCGCCAGCAGCCCGACACCCAGTAGTATTCAGTACTTC. This sequence encodes CASSPTPSSIQYF.

The chain uses TRBV7-2 and TRBJ1-5; the D is unclear. Per germline, CDR1 SGHTA and CDR2 FQGNSA. The ends were cut back, 4 bases at V and 0 bases at J, with 10 bases in the middle. The CDR3 is made up of 15 amino acids. CDR3 protein: CASSWATDSNQPQHF. The CDR3 DNA sequence: TGTGCCAGCAGCTGGGCGACGGATAGCAATCAGCCCCAGCATTTT.

The rearrangement uses TRBV29-1 and TRBJ1-1, with TRBD1 as a possible D gene (6 bases). Trimming took off 2 bases at V and 3 bases at J, with 13 bases between the two ends. CDR1 SQVTM and CDR2 ANQGSEA come from the germline V gene. The CDR3 covers 14 residues. CDR3 region: CSVERGGRDTEAFF. As DNA, the CDR3 is TGCAGCGTTGAACGCGGGGGCAGAGACACTGAAGCTTTCTTT.

V is TRBV19 and J is TRBJ1-5, with 10 bases aligning to TRBD1. This CDR3 contains 16 residues. V shed 5 bases and J 1 base; nucleotides not matched to a gene: 5. CDR1 and CDR2 from the germline V gene are LNHDA and SQIVND (reference sequence). The chain's CDR3 is CASSRDRGQSNQPQHF. As DNA, the CDR3 is TGTGCCAGTAGTCGAGACAGGGGGCAAAGCAATCAGCCCCAGCATTTT. Full variable domain (outside the CDR3, taken from reference TRBV19 and TRBJ1-5): DGGITQSPKYLFRKEGQNVTLSCEQNLNHDAMYWYRQDPGQGLRLIYYSQIVNDFQKGDIAEGYSVSREKKESFPLTVTSAQKNPTAFYLCASSRDRGQSNQPQHFGDGTRLSIL.

The chain links TRBV10-3 to TRBJ1-3; 10 nucleotides match TRBD1. Trimming removed 1 base from V and 0 bases from J; junction bases left unmatched: 9. The germline gives CDR1 ENHRY, CDR2 SYGVKD. This CDR3 has 19 amino acids. The DNA of the CDR3 is TGTGCCATCAGTGAGTTCCCGGGACAGGGGCCCCTCTCTGGAAACACCATATATTTT. Translating it yields CAISEFPGQGPLSGNTIYF.

V gene TRBV11-2 combines with J gene TRBJ1-3; a weak D match, TRBD1 (5 bases). This CDR3 is 16 amino acids long. Trimming left V 5 bases short and J 1 base short, with 15 bases between. Germline assignment: CDR1 SGHAT and CDR2 FQNNGV. The CDR3, as DNA: TGTGCCAGCAGCCTTCCAACAGGAGATTCTGGAAACACCATATATTTT. Its protein product is CASSLPTGDSGNTIYF.

This clone was observed a single time. The chain couples TRBV28 to TRBJ2-5; weak D call: TRBD1 (5 bases). The CDR3 length is 15 residues. Trimming left V 5 bases short and J 6 bases short, with 19 bases between. Germline V gene sequence: CDR1 MDHEN, CDR2 SYDVKM. CDR3 coding DNA: TGTGCCAGCAGTCCGCCCGGCAGGGCGACAAAGACCCAGTACTTC. Translation gives CASSPPGRATKTQYF.

The chain uses TRBV4-1 and TRBJ1-1; D not certain. Trimming stripped 1 base from V and 0 bases from J, with 9 bases between. Per the germline V gene, CDR1 is MGHRA and CDR2 is YSYEKL. CDR3 length equals 15 residues. The CDR3 region is CASSQVPYLNTEAFF. The CDR3 DNA sequence: TGCGCCAGCAGCCAAGTGCCTTACTTGAACACTGAAGCTTTCTTT.

The chain uses TRBV10-3 and TRBJ2-1, with 8 bases that match TRBD2. The germline V gene has CDR1 ENHRY and CDR2 SYGVKD. V shed 6 bases and J 8 bases; nucleotides not matched to a gene: 9. The CDR3 length is 14 residues. CDR3 loop: CAISPGTSSYEQFF. CDR3 nucleotide sequence: TGTGCCATCAGCCCCGGGACTAGTTCGTATGAGCAGTTCTTC.

This rearrangement joins TRBV9 to TRBJ1-6; TRBD1 agrees at 8 bases. J was trimmed by 10 bases and V by 4 bases; bases with no gene match: 13. The CDR3 contains 16 residues. Per germline, CDR1 SGDLS and CDR2 YYNGEE. For the CDR3, the DNA is TGTGCCAGCAGCTCACGTCGGGACAGGAGAAGCTCACCCCTCCACTTT. It yields the protein CASSSRRDRRSSPLHF.

The chain couples TRBV11-2 to TRBJ1-5, with D perhaps matching TRBD1 (5 bases). From germline, CDR1 is SGHAT and CDR2 FQNNGV. V dropped 1 base and J dropped 3 bases, with 10 bases sitting between them. This CDR3 has 15 residues. CDR3 DNA: TGTGCCAGCAGCTTAGCTGGGGGGAACAATCAGCCCCAGCATTTT. Protein sequence: CASSLAGGNNQPQHF.